This TCR beta chain emerged from a study of blood T cell repertoires in COVID-19. TCRdb's table, derived via immunoSEQ multiplex PCR, lists solely in-frame clones and lacks some. The sample has 25,000 to 30,000 clones; around four fifths are singletons. The sample holds one count of this clone. The CDR3 contains 15 residues. The V gene end was trimmed by 1 base and the J gene end by 1 base; junction bases not matched to a gene: 3. Germline V CDR1 and CDR2: LGHNA, YSLEER. This sequence was found in a man between 65 and 79 years old with acute or convalescent COVID-19. The rearrangement links TRBV4-3 to TRBJ2-7, with 8 bases lining up with TRBD1. The source material was peripheral blood. The CDR3 bases are TGCGCCAGCAGCCAAGGGACAGGGACGTCCTACGAGCAGTACTTC. Amino acids: CASSQGTGTSYEQYF.